This entry lists 10 T cell receptor beta chains sequenced from one sample in a study of T cell responses to AZD1222 COVID-19 vaccine. Data came from immunoSEQ multiplex PCR; TCRdb stores just in-frame clones and leaves some out. This sample has 120,000 to 150,000 clones, with around four fifths found just once. Sequencing was performed on peripheral blood, taken on day 0 of MenACWY control vaccination. These TCRs come from an adult in good health.

J is TRBJ1-5 and V is TRBV19, with TRBD1 identical over 9 bases. This CDR3 is 13 amino acids long. The V gene end was trimmed by 4 bases and the J gene end by 7 bases; junction bases not matched to a gene: 2. Germline V gene lookup returns CDR1 LNHDA and CDR2 SQIVND (reference sequence). The CDR3 coding sequence is TGTGCCAGTAGTAGCGACAGGGGGCAGCCCCAGCATTTT. Protein sequence: CASSSDRGQPQHF.

This chain connects TRBV6-5 to TRBJ2-5; TRBD2 aligns across 8 bases. V was clipped by 2 bases and J by 1 base; unmatched bases: 6. Germline assignment: CDR1 MNHEY and CDR2 SVGAGI. The CDR3 spans 16 residues. CDR3 in DNA: TGTGCCAGCAGTTACGCAAGCGGGGGCCCCCAAGAGACCCAGTACTTC. This codes for CASSYASGGPQETQYF.

This clone was seen just once. The chain couples TRBV4-2 to TRBJ2-1; weak D call: TRBD2 (7 bases). This CDR3 spans 18 amino acids. Germline CDR1 and CDR2: LGHNA and YNFKEQ. The V and J ends lost 0 bases and 0 bases respectively, with 15 bases between them. The chain's CDR3 is CASSQEGGRANSYNEQFF. In DNA form, the CDR3 reads TGTGCCAGCAGCCAAGAGGGGGGGCGGGCTAACTCCTACAATGAGCAGTTCTTC.

The V and J genes are TRBV19 and TRBJ2-3; 9 bases match TRBD2. CDR3 size: 15 residues. Germline V gives CDR1 LNHDA, CDR2 SQIVND (reference sequence). V dropped 5 bases and J dropped 5; count of bases not matched to a gene: 8. Here the CDR3 DNA reads TGTGCCAGTAGTTCTGGGCGGGGGGGCCGAGATACGCAGTATTTT. This sequence encodes CASSSGRGGRDTQYF.

This clone came up once. The CDR3 coding sequence is TGTGCCAGCAGAACCGGGAGTAGCTCCTATAATTCACCCCTCCACTTT. Translation: CASRTGSSSYNSPLHF. V gene TRBV7-2 combines with J gene TRBJ1-6; D is unclear. V lost 6 bases and J 0 bases, leaving 12 bases between the germline ends. The CDR3 has 16 amino acids. Germline CDR1 and CDR2: SGHTA and FQGNSA.

The chain recombines TRBV7-9 with TRBJ2-5; D unresolved. With 6 bases removed from V and 3 bases from J, the gap between germline ends came to 5 bases. This CDR3 region has 11 residues. CDR1 and CDR2 from the germline V gene are SEHNR and FQNEAQ (reference sequence). The CDR3 sequence is CASRQKETQYF. The CDR3 DNA is TGTGCCAGCAGACAGAAAGAGACCCAGTACTTC.

CDR3 region: CASSYSRTNNEQFF. The CDR3 bases are TGTGCCAGCAGTTACTCCAGGACTAACAATGAGCAGTTCTTC. The V and J genes are TRBV6-5 and TRBJ2-1; maybe TRBD2 (6 bases). The CDR3 covers 14 residues. Germline CDR1 MNHEY, CDR2 SVGAGI. Trimming removed 0 bases from V and 5 bases from J, with 8 bases in between.

This clone was seen a handful of times. Other DNA sequences from this sample encode an identical CDR3 as well. The chain couples TRBV29-1 to TRBJ2-1; D may be TRBD1 or TRBD2 (5 bases each). V dropped 3 bases and J dropped 5 bases, with 14 bases sitting between them. This CDR3 is 14 amino acids long. Germline assignment: CDR1 SQVTM and CDR2 ANQGSEA. The CDR3 nucleotides read TGCAGCGTTGATGGGGGTCAAGGGGACAATGAGCAGTTCTTC. Its translation: CSVDGGQGDNEQFF.

V gene TRBV29-1 combines with J gene TRBJ1-1; TRBD1 might be the D (6 bases). The CDR3 extends over 16 amino acids. The germline CDR1 and CDR2 sequences are SQVTM and ANQGSEA. V lost 6 bases to trimming and J lost 1 base, with 21 bases between them. Here the CDR3 reads CSVPKGVQGRNTEAFF. Here the CDR3 DNA reads TGCAGCGTACCCAAAGGGGTCCAGGGGAGGAACACTGAAGCTTTCTTT.

The chain has TRBV11-3 and TRBJ1-1; tentatively, D is TRBD1 (5 bases). V was pared by 4 bases and J by 6 bases, with 18 bases between. Germline values: CDR1 SGHNT, CDR2 YENEEA. CDR3 size: 15 residues. The CDR3 sequence is CASSSDLEGPPEAFF. CDR3 nucleotide sequence: TGTGCCAGCAGCTCGGATCTTGAGGGACCGCCTGAAGCTTTCTTT.